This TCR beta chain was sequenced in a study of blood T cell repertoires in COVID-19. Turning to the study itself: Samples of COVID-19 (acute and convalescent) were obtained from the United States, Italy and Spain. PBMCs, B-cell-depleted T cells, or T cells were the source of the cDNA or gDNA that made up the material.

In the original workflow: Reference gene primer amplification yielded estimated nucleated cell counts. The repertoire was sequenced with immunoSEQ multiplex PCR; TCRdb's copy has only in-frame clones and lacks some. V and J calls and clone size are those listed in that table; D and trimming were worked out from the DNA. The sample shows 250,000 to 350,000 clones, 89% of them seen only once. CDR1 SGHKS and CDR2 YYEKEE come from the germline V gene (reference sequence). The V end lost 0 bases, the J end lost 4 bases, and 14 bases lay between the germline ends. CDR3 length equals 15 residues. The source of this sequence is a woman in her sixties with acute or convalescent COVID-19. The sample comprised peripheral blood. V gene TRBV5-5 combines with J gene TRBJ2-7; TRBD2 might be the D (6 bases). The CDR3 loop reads CASSLVTGVAYEQYF. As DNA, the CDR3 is TGTGCCAGCAGCTTGGTCACGGGAGTAGCTTACGAGCAGTACTTC.